This T cell receptor beta chain was sequenced during a study of blood T cell repertoires in COVID-19. About the research overall: From T cells, B-cell-depleted T cells, or PBMCs came the material, which was cDNA or gDNA.

Participants spanned ages roughly 18 to 95 years and resided in 24 US areas. Recovered status in Cohort 3 required two negative PCRs, clearance, or symptom resolution. Authors' processing steps: Researchers report that nucleated cell counts were estimated from reference gene primer amplification. Profiling relied on immunoSEQ multiplex PCR, and the TCRdb table lists in-frame clones only, not all of them. V and J calls and clone size are given by that table; D and trimming were obtained from the DNA. The sample has fewer than 300,000 clones; approximately 85% are singletons. Sequenced input: PBMCs or T cells enriched from blood (not recorded which). This clonotype originated in a woman in her 30s who had recovered from COVID-19.

This CDR3 reads CASSYTGDETQYF. CDR3 in DNA: TGTGCCAGCAGCTATACAGGGGATGAGACCCAGTACTTC. The chain couples TRBV5-4 to TRBJ2-5; 7 positions match TRBD1. Germline lookup yields CDR1 SGHNT and CDR2 YYREEE (reference sequence). The CDR3 is made up of 13 amino acids. V shed 3 bases, J shed 5 bases, and the junction held 4 bases outside the gene matches.